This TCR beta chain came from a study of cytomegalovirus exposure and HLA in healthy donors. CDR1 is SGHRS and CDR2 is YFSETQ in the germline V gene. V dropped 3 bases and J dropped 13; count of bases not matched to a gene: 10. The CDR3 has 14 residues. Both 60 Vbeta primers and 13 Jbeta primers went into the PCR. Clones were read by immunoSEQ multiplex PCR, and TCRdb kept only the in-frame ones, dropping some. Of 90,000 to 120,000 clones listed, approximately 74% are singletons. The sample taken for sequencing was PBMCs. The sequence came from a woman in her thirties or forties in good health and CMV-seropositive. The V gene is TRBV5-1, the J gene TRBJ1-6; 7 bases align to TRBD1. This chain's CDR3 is CASSSPGGQSPLHF. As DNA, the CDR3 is TGCGCCAGCAGCTCCCCCGGGGGACAGTCGCCCCTCCACTTT.